This T cell receptor (beta chain) originates from a study of T cells expressing NK-cell markers. Scientists made TCR beta cDNA using 5'RACE template switching with UMIs. TCRdb re-called the 5' RACE reads, yielding one record per CDR3 amino acid sequence without DNA. The record lists about 260,000 distinct CDR3 sequences, of which the ten most abundant hold about 0.4%. General study results and limits: CD8+ T cells in six or seven donors included dominant NKG2C+ clonotypes at roughly 1.0-8%. The leading position in the CD3+CD56-NKG2C+ fraction of several donors also went to these clonotypes. Clones of NKG2C+ T cells that had expanded were of unclear HCMV specificity.

As to this clonotype: Its matching antigen is unknown.

The material sequenced was blood T cells: a sorted CD56 or NKG2C T cell subset, CD4+ or CD8+ T cells, or bulk PBMC T cells (not recorded which). This receptor was identified in a man aged 18-30 years in good health.

CDR3 residues: CASSGISRELFF. The rearrangement uses TRBV25-1 and TRBJ2-2. The CDR3 runs to 12 residues. CDR1 MGHDK and CDR2 SYGVNS come from the germline V gene.